The TCR beta chain described here comes from a study of cytomegalovirus exposure and HLA in healthy donors. The germline V and J ends were trimmed by 4 bases and 11 bases, with 24 bases remaining between them. Looked up from germline, CDR1 is SGHRS and CDR2 is YFSETQ. The CDR3 is 15 amino acids. Amplification used 60 Vbeta primers and 13 Jbeta primers. Only in-frame clones appear in the TCRdb table, and some are missing; sequencing was by immunoSEQ multiplex PCR. The table records more than 150,000 clones, over 65% of them present only once. This receptor was obtained from a man aged 18 to 30 in good health and CMV-seronegative. The sample was PBMCs. The chain is built from TRBV5-1 and TRBJ2-5, with D possibly being TRBD1 (6 bases). The CDR3 region has the DNA TGCGCCAGCAGCATGGACAGAGTCTACCCCGGGGAGCAGTACTTC. This codes for CASSMDRVYPGEQYF.